Each of the 18 T cell receptor beta chains below was sequenced from the same sample in a study of neurological immune-mediated disorders (dated by TCRdb to the late 2010s). The receptor library was made with 5' RACE. The reads were generated on an Illumina HiSeq 2500. In TCRdb, the public reads were trimmed at Q25 with fastp and aligned with MiXCR, with productive beta chains retained. Each CDR3 protein gets just one entry, which takes the most common genes and DNA from the rows behind it. The sample contains around 130,000 distinct CDR3 sequences, more than 2.5% of them found a single time. Roughly 1.3% of the sample comes from the top ten. Sequenced material: PBMCs. The source is a woman aged 25-40 years with multiple sclerosis.

Many counts were recorded for this clonotype. The genes are TRBV27 and TRBJ2-1, with D uncertain. Deletions cut 6 bases from V and 0 bases from J, with 6 bases between. CDR1 and CDR2 from the germline V gene are MNHEY and SMNVEV (reference sequence). This CDR3 spans 13 amino acids. This chain's CDR3 is CASSRSSYNEQFF. DNA of the CDR3: TGTGCCAGCAGCCGGAGCTCCTACAATGAGCAGTTCTTC.

This clonotype was counted at least ten times. The chain uses TRBV18 and TRBJ1-1; D is possibly TRBD1 (6 bases). The CDR3 length is 15 residues. The germline V gene has CDR1 KGHSH and CDR2 LQKENI. Between the trimmed V and J ends, which lost 3 bases and 6 bases, there was a span of 17 bases. Here the CDR3 reads CASSPLGGTAAEAFF. As DNA, the CDR3 is TGTGCCAGCTCACCCTTGGGGGGCACCGCCGCTGAAGCTTTCTTT.

This clonotype was found many times. V is TRBV3-1 and J is TRBJ1-2; D perhaps matches TRBD1 (5 bases). CDR3 length: 14 amino acids. Germline V gene lookup returns CDR1 LGHDT and CDR2 YNNKEL (reference sequence). Trimming stripped 4 bases from V and 7 bases from J, with 16 bases between. The CDR3 DNA is TGTGCCAGCAGCCCGACCGGGATCGGGGGTGGCTACACCTTC. Its translation is CASSPTGIGGGYTF.

This clonotype was counted at least ten times. This chain uses TRBV5-1 with TRBJ2-7, with 8 bases lining up with TRBD2. CDR3 length: 15 amino acids. Looked up from germline, CDR1 is SGHRS and CDR2 is YFSETQ. V shed 3 bases and J 2 bases; nucleotides not matched to a gene: 7. CDR3 protein: CASSSKAGETYEQYF. CDR3 coding DNA: TGCGCCAGCAGCTCTAAAGCGGGAGAAACCTACGAGCAGTACTTC.

This clonotype showed up just once. Mismatch with germline at one junction end may stem from a read error. The rearrangement joins TRBV7-9 to TRBJ1-1; tentative D call: TRBD1 (6 bases). The CDR3 extends over 13 amino acids. The germline gives CDR1 SEHNR, CDR2 FQNEAQ (reference sequence). CDR3 bases: TGTGCCAACAGCTTAGGGGGGAACACTGAATCTTTCTTT. Residues: CANSLGGNTESFF.

This clonotype was seen many times. The J gene is TRBJ2-1, the V gene TRBV24-1, with D unclear. The CDR3 is made up of 13 amino acids. CDR1 KGHDR and CDR2 SFDVKD come from the germline V gene. The ends were cut back, 2 bases at V and 8 bases at J, with 9 bases in the middle. CDR3 sequence (DNA): TGTGCCACCAGTGATTCCCTCACCTATGAGCAGTTCTTC. Translating gives CATSDSLTYEQFF.

A single count supports this clonotype. With a much larger clone just one base away, this may be a read error. The V and J genes are TRBV20-1 and TRBJ1-1, with D tentatively TRBD1 (5 bases). This CDR3 contains 14 residues. Germline V gene lookup returns CDR1 DFQATT and CDR2 SNEGSKA (reference sequence). V lost 5 bases to trimming and J lost 1 base, with 14 bases between them. DNA for the CDR3: TGCAGTGCTGAAGGGACTAAGGCGAACACTGAAGCTTTCTTT. Protein sequence: CSAEGTKANTEAFF.

This clonotype was found many times. The chain couples TRBV6-5 to TRBJ2-3; 10 positions agree with TRBD2. CDR3 length equals 14 residues. Germline V gene lookup returns CDR1 MNHEY and CDR2 SVGAGI. With 6 bases clipped from V and 4 bases from J, the junction kept 4 bases outside the gene matches. CDR3: CASRAGGFADTQYF. In DNA, the CDR3 is TGTGCCAGCAGAGCGGGAGGGTTTGCAGATACGCAGTATTTT.

This clonotype was seen many times. The chain carries TRBV5-5 and TRBJ2-7; 11 nucleotides align to TRBD2. The CDR3 contains 18 residues. Trimming took 0 bases from V and 6 from J; bases not matched to a gene: 14. Germline loops: CDR1 SGHKS, CDR2 YYEKEE (reference sequence). CDR3 residues: CASSLGGVAGGTYGEQYF. The CDR3 nucleotides read TGTGCCAGCAGCTTGGGAGGTGTAGCGGGAGGGACCTACGGCGAGCAGTACTTC.

This clonotype has ten or more counts. The rearrangement links TRBV5-5 to TRBJ2-5; possible D gene TRBD1, 6 bases. There are 13 residues in the CDR3. V was pared by 4 bases and J by 3 bases, with 10 bases between. CDR1 is SGHKS, CDR2 YYEKEE, per germline (reference sequence). The CDR3 nucleotides read TGTGCCAGCAGCCGGACAGTAGAAGAGACCCAGTACTTC. Encoded protein: CASSRTVEETQYF.

This clonotype was seen ten or more times. The chain employs TRBV5-1 and TRBJ2-2, with 11 bases matching TRBD2. This CDR3 region has 14 residues. The V gene's germline CDR1 is SGHRS and CDR2 YFSETQ. V trimming: 8 bases; J trimming: 4 bases; junction bases outside the gene matches: 4. Here the CDR3 DNA reads TGCGCCAGTCCACTAGCGGGGGTCACCGGGGAGCTGTTTTTT. Translated: CASPLAGVTGELFF.

This clonotype was seen many times. The rearrangement joins TRBV5-1 to TRBJ2-3; a possible D gene is TRBD1 (6 bases). Germline V CDR1 and CDR2: SGHRS, YFSETQ. V was pared by 0 bases and J by 0 bases, with 17 bases between. There are 18 residues in the CDR3. The DNA of the CDR3 is TGCGCCAGCAGCTTGGCAGGCCACACAGGGATCAGCACAGATACGCAGTATTTT. Translation gives CASSLAGHTGISTDTQYF.

This clonotype was counted at least ten times. The V gene is TRBV29-1, the J gene TRBJ1-1; D is uncertain. From germline, CDR1 is SQVTM and CDR2 ANQGSEA. Trimming left V 4 bases short and J 4 bases short, with 13 bases between. This CDR3 is 13 amino acids long. CDR3 sequence reads: CSVALIFTTEAFF. CDR3 DNA: TGCAGCGTTGCCCTAATTTTCACCACTGAAGCTTTCTTT.

This clonotype appeared many times. The chain joins TRBV5-1 to TRBJ2-3, with 11 positions matching TRBD1. The CDR3 loop spans 15 amino acids. Germline CDR1 reads SGHRS; CDR2 reads YFSETQ. V was clipped by 3 bases and J by 5 bases; unmatched bases: 5. The CDR3 nucleotides read TGCGCCAGCAGCTCTAGGACAGGGGGCCAAGATACGCAGTATTTT. Residues: CASSSRTGGQDTQYF.

This clonotype was seen many times. The chain recombines TRBV7-9 with TRBJ1-1, with a weak D call TRBD1 (5 bases). Deletions cut 1 base from V and 5 bases from J, with 11 bases between. There are 14 residues in the CDR3. The germline CDR1 and CDR2 sequences are SEHNR and FQNEAQ (reference sequence). Here the CDR3 reads CASSLEVAGTEAFF. The CDR3 coding sequence is TGTGCCAGCAGCTTAGAGGTCGCAGGGACTGAAGCTTTCTTT.

This clonotype was picked up many times. J is TRBJ1-2 and V is TRBV5-6; possible D gene TRBD1, 5 bases. There are 13 residues in the CDR3. Germline V CDR1 and CDR2: SGHDT, YYEEEE. Trimming pared 4 bases from V and 5 bases from J, leaving 12 bases between. The CDR3: CASSPGPTYGYTF. CDR3 bases: TGTGCCAGCAGCCCGGGACCGACGTATGGCTACACCTTC.

This clonotype has ten or more counts. This sequence joins TRBV12-3 or TRBV12-4 and TRBJ2-3; the match to TRBD2 covers 11 bases. There are 16 residues in the CDR3. With V trimmed by 3 bases and J by 6 bases, 8 bases remained unmatched. The CDR3 is CASSFRASGGQDTQYF. CDR3 bases: TGTGCCAGCAGTTTTCGGGCTAGCGGGGGGCAGGATACGCAGTATTTT.

This clonotype was seen at least ten times. This chain joins TRBV3-1 and TRBJ2-7; the D gene is possibly TRBD2 (6 bases). Germline lookup yields CDR1 LGHDT and CDR2 YNNKEL (reference sequence). CDR3 length: 14 residues. The ends were cut back, 4 bases at V and 4 bases at J, with 14 bases in the middle. CDR3 in amino acids: CASSLGTSSYEQYF. The CDR3 nucleotides read TGTGCCAGCAGCCTCGGGACTTCGAGTTACGAGCAGTACTTC.